The source of this TCR beta chain is a study of cytomegalovirus exposure and HLA in healthy donors. The CDR3 is made up of 15 amino acids. Between the trimmed V and J ends, which lost 5 bases and 0 bases, there was a span of 13 bases. Per the germline V gene, CDR1 is MNHEY and CDR2 is SVGAGI. The PCR made use of 60 Vbeta and 13 Jbeta primers. Measured with immunoSEQ multiplex PCR; TCRdb has only the in-frame clones, and not every one. Of 90,000 to 120,000 clones in the sample, 70% were seen once. The chain couples TRBV6-5 to TRBJ1-1; a weak D match, TRBD1 (5 bases). This receptor was obtained from a man aged 40-49 years in good health and CMV-seropositive. The specimen sequenced was PBMCs. The CDR3 coding sequence is TGTGCCAGCAGTCCCAGACAGCCCTTGAACACTGAAGCTTTCTTT. Protein sequence: CASSPRQPLNTEAFF.